What follows are 9 T cell receptor beta chains derived from one specimen sequenced in a study of shared T cell receptors in the human thymus (dated by TCRdb to about 2021). Libraries were built with the immunoSEQ multiplex PCR assay. In its TCRdb copy, this immuneACCESS table keeps in-frame sequences only and misses some clones. Where compared with another copy, unresolved V genes explain less than half of these, and the others have no known cause. Here the sample has under 450,000 clones; around 95% occur a single time. Together, the top ten hold around 0.018% of the sample. The sequenced sample consisted of thymocytes. Every receptor here comes from a human donor.

This chain joins TRBV28 and TRBJ2-5, with 7 positions matching TRBD1. Germline CDR1 is MDHEN and CDR2 is SYDVKM. This CDR3 is built from 16 residues. With V trimmed by 6 bases and J by 2 bases, 12 bases remained unmatched. CDR3 sequence (DNA): TGTGCCAGCAGGGACCCCATTACAGGGGAGCAAGAGACCCAGTACTTC. As protein: CASRDPITGEQETQYF.

The rearrangement uses TRBV7-6 and TRBJ2-7, with D possibly being TRBD1 (5 bases). The CDR3 runs 18 residues. Trimming stripped 1 base from V and 0 bases from J, with 19 bases between. Germline CDR1 reads SGHVS; CDR2 reads FNYEAQ. CDR3 in amino acids: CASSLEGARYGPSYEQYF. DNA for the CDR3: TGTGCCAGCAGCTTAGAAGGGGCTAGATATGGCCCCTCCTACGAGCAGTACTTC. Using reference TRBV7-6 and TRBJ2-7 for the parts outside the CDR3, the full variable domain is GAGVSQSPRYKVTKRGQDVALRCDPISGHVSLYWYRQALGQGPEFLTYFNYEAQQDKSGLPNDRFSAERPEGSISTLTIQRTEQRDSAMYRCASSLEGARYGPSYEQYFGPGTRLTVT.

The gene calls are TRBV27 and TRBJ1-5; D unresolved. V gave up 6 bases and J gave up 3 bases, with 9 bases separating them. Per the germline V gene, CDR1 is MNHEY and CDR2 is SMNVEV (reference sequence). This CDR3 spans 13 amino acids. CDR3 sequence (DNA): TGTGCCAGCAGCCCGGACCTCAATCAGCCCCAGCATTTT. Translating gives CASSPDLNQPQHF.

V is TRBV30 and J is TRBJ2-1; 8 nucleotides agree with TRBD2. With 3 bases clipped from V and 5 bases from J, the junction kept 9 bases outside the gene matches. This CDR3 has 15 residues. In germline, CDR1 is GTSNPN, CDR2 SVGIG (reference sequence). The CDR3 bases are TGTGCCTGGAGCCCACACAGCGGGAGACACAATGAGCAGTTCTTC. Its protein product is CAWSPHSGRHNEQFF.

The V gene is TRBV2, the J gene TRBJ2-1; no definite D call. The germline V gene encodes CDR1 SNHLY and CDR2 FYNNEI. The ends were cut back, 6 bases at V and 5 bases at J, with 8 bases in the middle. This CDR3 is built from 12 residues. The CDR3 coding sequence is TGTGCCAGCAGACATGGTCACAATGAGCAGTTCTTC. It is translated as CASRHGHNEQFF.

This rearrangement joins TRBV4-2 to TRBJ1-1; D not resolved. Germline V gene data show CDR1 as LGHNA and CDR2 as YNFKEQ. V was cut by 4 bases and J by 0 bases, with 6 bases left in between. This CDR3 has 13 residues. The CDR3 protein is CASSPSMNTEAFF. The CDR3 DNA sequence: TGTGCCAGCAGCCCCTCCATGAACACTGAAGCTTTCTTT.

V usage is TRBV7-9 and J usage is TRBJ2-7; D remains ambiguous. The CDR3 is 13 residues long. Trimming stripped 6 bases from V and 3 bases from J, with 12 bases between. CDR1 and CDR2 (germline): SEHNR, FQNEAQ (reference sequence). The CDR3 nucleotides are TGTGCCAGCAGAAGAAGGAAGAACTACGAGCAGTACTTC. Protein product: CASRRRKNYEQYF.

The chain combines TRBV4-1 with TRBJ2-7, with D tentatively TRBD2 (5 bases). The CDR3 contains 16 residues. Germline-derived CDR1 and CDR2 are MGHRA and YSYEKL. V was clipped by 0 bases and J by 1 base, with 13 bases between them. CDR3 amino acids: CASSQDTLAGSYEQYF. The CDR3 DNA follows: TGCGCCAGCAGCCAAGATACCCTAGCCGGATCCTACGAGCAGTACTTC.

The J gene is TRBJ2-6, the V gene TRBV5-1; the D gene is possibly TRBD1 (6 bases). Germline loops: CDR1 SGHRS, CDR2 YFSETQ. The CDR3 is 18 residues long. V was shortened by 5 bases and J by 1 base, with 19 bases between the two germline ends. The CDR3 is CASSGGHPPNSGANVLTF. CDR3 DNA sequence: TGCGCCAGCAGTGGGGGACACCCCCCAAATTCTGGGGCCAACGTCCTGACTTTC.